This T cell receptor beta chain is drawn from a study of blood T cell repertoires in COVID-19. Background on the study: The study drew acute and convalescent COVID-19 samples from the United States, Italy and Spain.

Original data processing: Nucleated cell number was recorded as an estimate derived from reference gene primer amplification. Profiled with immunoSEQ multiplex PCR; TCRdb holds only in-frame clones, not every one. V, J and clone size are taken as reported in that table, and D and trimming were inferred from the DNA itself. This sample carries more than 45,000 clones, 60% to 85% of them seen once, and the ten largest clones take roughly 5%. This receptor was obtained from a human donor in a cohort sampled during active COVID-19. The sample was peripheral blood.

The CDR3 sequence: CASRRTGADYGYTF. In nucleotides, the CDR3 is TGTGCCAGCAGACGGACAGGGGCGGACTATGGCTACACCTTC. The rearrangement joins TRBV25-1 to TRBJ1-2, with 9 bases that match TRBD1. This CDR3 has 14 residues. J gave up 3 bases and V 6 bases, and 5 bases lay outside the gene matches. Per the germline V gene, CDR1 is MGHDK and CDR2 is SYGVNS.